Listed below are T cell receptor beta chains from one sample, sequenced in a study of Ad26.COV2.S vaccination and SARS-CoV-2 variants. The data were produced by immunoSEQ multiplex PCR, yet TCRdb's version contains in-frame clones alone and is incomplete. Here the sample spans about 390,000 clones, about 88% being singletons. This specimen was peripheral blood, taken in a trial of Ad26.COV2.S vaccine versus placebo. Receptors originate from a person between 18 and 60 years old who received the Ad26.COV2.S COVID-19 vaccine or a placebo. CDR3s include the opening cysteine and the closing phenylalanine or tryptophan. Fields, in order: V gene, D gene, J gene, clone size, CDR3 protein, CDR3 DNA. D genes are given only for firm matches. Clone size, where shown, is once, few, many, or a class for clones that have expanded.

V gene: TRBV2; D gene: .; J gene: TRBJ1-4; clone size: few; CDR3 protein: CASSEDRLGGLNEKLFF; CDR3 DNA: TGTGCCAGCAGTGAAGATCGGCTTGGCGGGCTTAATGAAAAACTGTTTTTT
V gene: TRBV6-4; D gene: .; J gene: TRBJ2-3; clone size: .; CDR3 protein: CASSLESTDTQYF; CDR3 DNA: TGTGCCAGCAGTCTGGAGAGCACAGATACGCAGTATTTT
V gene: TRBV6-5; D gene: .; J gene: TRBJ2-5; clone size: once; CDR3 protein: CASRAERGETQYF; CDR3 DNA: TGTGCCAGCAGAGCAGAGAGGGGTGAGACCCAGTACTTC
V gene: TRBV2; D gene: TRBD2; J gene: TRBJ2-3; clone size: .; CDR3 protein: CASSALGAGEIDTQYF; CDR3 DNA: TGTGCCAGCAGCGCCCTGGGAGCGGGGGAGATAGATACGCAGTATTTT
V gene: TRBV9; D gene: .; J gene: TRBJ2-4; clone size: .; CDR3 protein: CASSVDVGYGNIQYF; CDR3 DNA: TGTGCCAGCAGCGTAGACGTGGGGTATGGAAACATTCAGTACTTC
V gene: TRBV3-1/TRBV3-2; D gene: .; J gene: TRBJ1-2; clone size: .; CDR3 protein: CASSQDWAGRGYTF; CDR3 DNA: TGTGCCAGCAGCCAAGATTGGGCGGGTCGTGGCTACACCTTC
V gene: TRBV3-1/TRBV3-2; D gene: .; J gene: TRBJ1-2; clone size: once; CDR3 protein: CASSIEGGSVYGYTF; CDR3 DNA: TGTGCCAGCAGCATCGAAGGGGGTTCTGTCTATGGCTACACCTTC
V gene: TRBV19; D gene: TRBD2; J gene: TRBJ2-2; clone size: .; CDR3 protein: CASSPGGETNTGELFF; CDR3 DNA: TGTGCCAGTAGCCCGGGGGGGGAAACCAACACCGGGGAGCTGTTTTTT
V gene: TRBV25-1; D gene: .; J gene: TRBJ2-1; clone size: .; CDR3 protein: CASNPGTSLEQFF; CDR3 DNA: TGTGCCAGTAACCCGGGCACCTCGCTGGAGCAGTTCTTC
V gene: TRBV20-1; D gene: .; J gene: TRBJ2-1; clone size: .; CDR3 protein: CSAAIYEQFF; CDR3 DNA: TGCAGTGCTGCTATCTATGAGCAGTTCTTC
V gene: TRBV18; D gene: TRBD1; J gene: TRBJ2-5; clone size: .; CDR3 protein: CASSPGQLETQYF; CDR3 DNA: TGTGCCAGCTCACCGGGACAGTTAGAGACCCAGTACTTC
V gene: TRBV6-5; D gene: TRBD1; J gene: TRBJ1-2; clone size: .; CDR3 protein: CASSYLGQGIGGYTF; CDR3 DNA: TGTGCCAGCAGTTACCTAGGACAGGGAATAGGTGGCTACACCTTC
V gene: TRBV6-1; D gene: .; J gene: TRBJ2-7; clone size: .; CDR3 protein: CASSEGKSGLEDEQYF; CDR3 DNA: TGTGCCAGCAGTGAAGGGAAATCGGGACTTGAGGACGAGCAGTACTTC
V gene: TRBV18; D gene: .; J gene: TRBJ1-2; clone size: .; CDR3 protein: CASSPDRSDYGYTF; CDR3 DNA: TGTGCCAGCTCCCCCGACAGGTCGGACTATGGCTACACCTTC